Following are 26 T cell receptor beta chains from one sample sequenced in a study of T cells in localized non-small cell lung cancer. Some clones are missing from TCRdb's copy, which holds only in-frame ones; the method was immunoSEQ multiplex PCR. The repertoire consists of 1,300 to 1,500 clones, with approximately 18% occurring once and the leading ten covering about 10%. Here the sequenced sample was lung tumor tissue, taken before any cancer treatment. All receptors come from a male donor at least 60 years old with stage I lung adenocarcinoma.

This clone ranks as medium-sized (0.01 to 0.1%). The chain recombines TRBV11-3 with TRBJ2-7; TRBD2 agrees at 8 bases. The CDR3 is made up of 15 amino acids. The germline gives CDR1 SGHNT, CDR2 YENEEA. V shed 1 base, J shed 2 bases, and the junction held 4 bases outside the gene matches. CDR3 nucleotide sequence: TGTGCCAGCAGCTTAGTTGGGACTAGGGCCTACGAGCAGTACTTC. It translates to CASSLVGTRAYEQYF. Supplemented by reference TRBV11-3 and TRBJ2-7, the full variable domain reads EAGVVQSPRYKIIEKKQPVAFWCNPISGHNTLYWYLQNLGQGPELLIRYENEEAVDDSQLPKDRFSAERLKGVDSTLKIQPAELGDSAVYLCASSLVGTRAYEQYFGPGTRLTVT.

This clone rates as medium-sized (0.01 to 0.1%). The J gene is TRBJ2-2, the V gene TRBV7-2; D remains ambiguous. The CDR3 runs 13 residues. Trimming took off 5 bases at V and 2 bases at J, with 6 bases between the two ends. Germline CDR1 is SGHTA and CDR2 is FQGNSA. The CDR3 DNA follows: TGTGCCAGCAGCCCCCAAAACACCGGGGAGCTGTTTTTT. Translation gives CASSPQNTGELFF.

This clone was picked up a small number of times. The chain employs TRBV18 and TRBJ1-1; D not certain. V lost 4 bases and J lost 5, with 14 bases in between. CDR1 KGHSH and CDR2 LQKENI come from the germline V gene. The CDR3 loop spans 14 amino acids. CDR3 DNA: TGTGCCAGCTCACAGGGCCAGGCGGGAACTGAAGCTTTCTTT. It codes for CASSQGQAGTEAFF.

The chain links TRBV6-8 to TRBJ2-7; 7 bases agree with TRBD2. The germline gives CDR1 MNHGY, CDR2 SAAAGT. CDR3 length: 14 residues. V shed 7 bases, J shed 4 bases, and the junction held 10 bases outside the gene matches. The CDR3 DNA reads TGTGCCAGCACCAGTGAGCGGGGTGGGTACGAGCAGTACTTC. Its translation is CASTSERGGYEQYF.

As DNA, the CDR3 is TGTGCCAGTAGTATGTCTATAGGTTCCGACACAGATACGCAGTATTTT. Its translation is CASSMSIGSDTDTQYF. The J gene is TRBJ2-3, the V gene TRBV19; D unresolved. Germline V gives CDR1 LNHDA, CDR2 SQIVND (reference sequence). The V gene lost 3 bases and the J gene lost 2 bases, with 15 bases spanning the gap. The CDR3 runs 16 residues.

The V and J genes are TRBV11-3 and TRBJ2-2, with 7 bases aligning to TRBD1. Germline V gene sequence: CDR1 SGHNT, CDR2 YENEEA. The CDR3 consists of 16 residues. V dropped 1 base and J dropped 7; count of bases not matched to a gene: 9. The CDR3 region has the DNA TGTGCCAGCAGCTTAGGGACAGGATCTCCGATCGGGGAGCTGTTTTTT. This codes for CASSLGTGSPIGELFF.

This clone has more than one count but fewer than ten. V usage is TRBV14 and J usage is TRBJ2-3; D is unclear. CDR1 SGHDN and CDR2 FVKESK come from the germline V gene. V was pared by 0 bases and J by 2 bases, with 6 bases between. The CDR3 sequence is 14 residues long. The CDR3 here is CASSQEGPTDTQYF. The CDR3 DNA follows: TGTGCCAGCAGCCAAGAAGGGCCCACAGATACGCAGTATTTT.

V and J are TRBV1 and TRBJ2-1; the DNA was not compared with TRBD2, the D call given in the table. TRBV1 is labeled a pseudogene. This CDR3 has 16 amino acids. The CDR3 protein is CASSQSVARVNNEQFF. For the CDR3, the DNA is TGCGCCAGCAGCCAATCGGTAGCGCGAGTAAACAATGAGCAGTTCTTC.

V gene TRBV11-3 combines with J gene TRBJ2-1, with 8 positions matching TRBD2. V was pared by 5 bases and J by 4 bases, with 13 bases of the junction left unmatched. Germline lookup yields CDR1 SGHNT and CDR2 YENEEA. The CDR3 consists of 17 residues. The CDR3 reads CASSPQIGLAGYNEQFF. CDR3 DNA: TGTGCCAGCAGCCCACAAATCGGACTAGCTGGTTACAATGAGCAGTTCTTC.

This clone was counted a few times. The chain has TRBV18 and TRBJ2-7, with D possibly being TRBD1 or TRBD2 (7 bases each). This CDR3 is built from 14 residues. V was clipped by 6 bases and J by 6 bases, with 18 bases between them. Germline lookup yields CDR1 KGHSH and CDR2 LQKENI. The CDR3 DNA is TGTGCCAGCTCCCCGGGGGGACAGTTCGCCGAGCAGTACTTC. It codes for CASSPGGQFAEQYF.

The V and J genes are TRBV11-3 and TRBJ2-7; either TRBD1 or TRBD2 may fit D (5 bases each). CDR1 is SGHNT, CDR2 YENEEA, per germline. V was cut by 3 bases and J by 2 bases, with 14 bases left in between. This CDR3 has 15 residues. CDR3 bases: TGTGCCAGCAGCTTGCCCCGGGTGGGGGCCTACGAGCAGTACTTC. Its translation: CASSLPRVGAYEQYF.

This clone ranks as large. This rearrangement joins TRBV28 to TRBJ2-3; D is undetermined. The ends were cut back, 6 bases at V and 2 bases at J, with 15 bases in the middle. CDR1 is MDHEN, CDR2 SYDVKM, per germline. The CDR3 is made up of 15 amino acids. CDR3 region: CASSPRTGSTDTQYF. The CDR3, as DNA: TGTGCCAGCAGCCCCCGGACGGGTTCCACAGATACGCAGTATTTT.

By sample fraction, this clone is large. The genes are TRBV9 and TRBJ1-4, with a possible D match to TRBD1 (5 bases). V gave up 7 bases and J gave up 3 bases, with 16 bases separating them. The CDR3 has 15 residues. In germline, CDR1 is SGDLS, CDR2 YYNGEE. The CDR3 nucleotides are TGTGCCAGCTCCCTAAGGGGCTCGGCTAATGAAAAACTGTTTTTT. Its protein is CASSLRGSANEKLFF.

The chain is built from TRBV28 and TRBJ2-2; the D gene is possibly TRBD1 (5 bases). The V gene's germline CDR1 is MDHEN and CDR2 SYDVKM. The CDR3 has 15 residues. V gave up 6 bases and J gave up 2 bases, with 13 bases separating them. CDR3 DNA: TGTGCCAGCAGCCCCACCCAGGGAAACACCGGGGAGCTGTTTTTT. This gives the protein CASSPTQGNTGELFF.

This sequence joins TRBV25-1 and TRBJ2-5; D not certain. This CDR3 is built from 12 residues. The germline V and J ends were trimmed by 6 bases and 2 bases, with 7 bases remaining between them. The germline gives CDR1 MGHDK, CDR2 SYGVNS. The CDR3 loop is CASRGNQETQYF. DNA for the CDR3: TGTGCCAGCAGGGGGAATCAAGAGACCCAGTACTTC. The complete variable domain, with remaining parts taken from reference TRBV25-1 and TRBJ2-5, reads EADIYQTPRYLVIGTGKKITLECSQTMGHDKMYWYQQDPGMELHLIHYSYGVNSTEKGDLSSESTVSRIRTEHFPLTLESARPSHTSQYLCASRGNQETQYFGPGTRLLVL.

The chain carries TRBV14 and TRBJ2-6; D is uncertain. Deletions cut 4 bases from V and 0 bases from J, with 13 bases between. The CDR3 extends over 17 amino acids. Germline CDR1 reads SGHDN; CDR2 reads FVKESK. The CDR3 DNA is TGTGCCAGCAGCCCGCGTGGTAGGGACTCTGGGGCCAACGTCCTGACTTTC. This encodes CASSPRGRDSGANVLTF.

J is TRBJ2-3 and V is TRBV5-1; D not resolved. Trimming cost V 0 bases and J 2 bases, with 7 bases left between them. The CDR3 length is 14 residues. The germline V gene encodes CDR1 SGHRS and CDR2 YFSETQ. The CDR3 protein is CASSLEGNTDTQYF. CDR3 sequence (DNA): TGCGCCAGCAGCTTGGAAGGGAACACAGATACGCAGTATTTT. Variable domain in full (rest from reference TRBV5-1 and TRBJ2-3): KAGVTQTPRYLIKTRGQQVTLSCSPISGHRSVSWYQQTPGQGLQFLFEYFSETQRNKGNFPGRFSGRQFSNSRSEMNVSTLELGDSALYLCASSLEGNTDTQYFGPGTRLTVL.

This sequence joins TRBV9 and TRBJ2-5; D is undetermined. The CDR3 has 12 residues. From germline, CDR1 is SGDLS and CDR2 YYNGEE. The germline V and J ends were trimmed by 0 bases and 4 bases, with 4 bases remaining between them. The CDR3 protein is CASSVVGETQYF. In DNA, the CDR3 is TGTGCCAGCAGCGTAGTCGGAGAGACCCAGTACTTC.

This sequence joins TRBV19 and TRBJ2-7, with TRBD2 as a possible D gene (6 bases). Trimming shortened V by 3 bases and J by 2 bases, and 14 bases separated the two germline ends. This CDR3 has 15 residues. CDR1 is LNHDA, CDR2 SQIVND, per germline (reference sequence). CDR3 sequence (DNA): TGTGCCAGTAGTATGGTGGAGGGTTTGGCCTACGAGCAGTACTTC. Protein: CASSMVEGLAYEQYF.

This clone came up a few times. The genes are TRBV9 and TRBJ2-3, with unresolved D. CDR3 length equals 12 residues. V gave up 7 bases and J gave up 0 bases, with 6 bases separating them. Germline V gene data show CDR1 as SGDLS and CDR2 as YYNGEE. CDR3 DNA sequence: TGTGCCAGCGCGATCAGCACAGATACGCAGTATTTT. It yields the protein CASAISTDTQYF.

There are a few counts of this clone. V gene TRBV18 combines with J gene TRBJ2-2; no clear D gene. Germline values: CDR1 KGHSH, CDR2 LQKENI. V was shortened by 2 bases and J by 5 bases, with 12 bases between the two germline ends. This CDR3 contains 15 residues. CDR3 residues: CASSPSRNPTGELFF. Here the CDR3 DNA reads TGTGCCAGCTCACCATCCAGGAACCCAACCGGGGAGCTGTTTTTT.

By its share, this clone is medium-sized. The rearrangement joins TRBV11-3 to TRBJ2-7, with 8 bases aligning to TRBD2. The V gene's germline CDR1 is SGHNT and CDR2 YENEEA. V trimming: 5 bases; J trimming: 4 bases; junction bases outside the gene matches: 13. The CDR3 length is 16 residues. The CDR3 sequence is CASSGVPERELYEQYF. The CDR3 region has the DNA TGTGCCAGCAGCGGGGTGCCAGAGCGGGAGTTGTACGAGCAGTACTTC.

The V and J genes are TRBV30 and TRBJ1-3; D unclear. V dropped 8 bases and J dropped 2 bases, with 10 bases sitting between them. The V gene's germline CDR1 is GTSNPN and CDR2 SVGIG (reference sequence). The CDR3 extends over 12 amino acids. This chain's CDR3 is CAGGRAGNTIYF. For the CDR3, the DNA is TGTGCCGGTGGTAGGGCTGGAAACACCATATATTTT.

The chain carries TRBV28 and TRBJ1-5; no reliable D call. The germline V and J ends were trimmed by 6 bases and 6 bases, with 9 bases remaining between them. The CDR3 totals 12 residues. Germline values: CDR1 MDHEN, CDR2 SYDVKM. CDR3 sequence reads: CASRIWGQPQHF. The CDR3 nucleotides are TGTGCCAGCAGAATCTGGGGTCAGCCCCAGCATTTT.

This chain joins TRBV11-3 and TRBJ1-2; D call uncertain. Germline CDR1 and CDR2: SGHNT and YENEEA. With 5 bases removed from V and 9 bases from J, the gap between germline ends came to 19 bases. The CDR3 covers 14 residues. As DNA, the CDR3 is TGTGCCAGCAGCCCTTACGGGGTCAAAAGTCGCTACACCTTC. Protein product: CASSPYGVKSRYTF.

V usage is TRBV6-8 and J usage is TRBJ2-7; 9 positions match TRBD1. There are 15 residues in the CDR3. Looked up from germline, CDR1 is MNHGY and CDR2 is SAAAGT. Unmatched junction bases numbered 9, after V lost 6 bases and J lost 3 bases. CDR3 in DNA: TGTGCCAGCAGAACCGGGACAGGGTGGTTCTACGAGCAGTACTTC. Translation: CASRTGTGWFYEQYF.